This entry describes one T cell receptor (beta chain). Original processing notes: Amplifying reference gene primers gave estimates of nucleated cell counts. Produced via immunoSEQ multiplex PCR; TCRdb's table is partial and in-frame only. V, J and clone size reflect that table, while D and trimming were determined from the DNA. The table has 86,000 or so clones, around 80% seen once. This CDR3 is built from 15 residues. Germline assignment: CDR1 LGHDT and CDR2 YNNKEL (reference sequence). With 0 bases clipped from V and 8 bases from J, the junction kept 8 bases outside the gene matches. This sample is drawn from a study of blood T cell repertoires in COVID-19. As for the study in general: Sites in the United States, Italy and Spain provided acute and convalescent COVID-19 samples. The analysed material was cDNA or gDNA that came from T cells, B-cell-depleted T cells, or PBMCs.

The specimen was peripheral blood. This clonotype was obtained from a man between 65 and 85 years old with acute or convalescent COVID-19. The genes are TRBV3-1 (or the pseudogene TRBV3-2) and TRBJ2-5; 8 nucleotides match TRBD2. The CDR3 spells CASSQDWGLGSTQYF. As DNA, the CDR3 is TGTGCCAGCAGCCAAGATTGGGGACTAGGGAGTACCCAGTACTTC.